Listed here is a single T cell receptor (beta chain). What it binds is not known. TCRdb fed the RT-PCR reads into MiXCR, producing one record per CDR3 protein. Here the sample spans around 7,200 distinct CDR3 sequences, roughly 84% being singletons. The sample is drawn from a study of yellow fever vaccine responses in identical twins. Study findings and constraints: Reports say the vaccine T cell response in twins looked partly convergent and partly personalized.

The clonotype originates from a woman younger than 35 who received the yellow fever vaccine. Source: T cells from blood (PBMCs), unsorted or a sorted subset (not recorded which), taken before or after yellow fever vaccination (not recorded which).

As DNA, the CDR3 is TGCGCCAGCAGCCCGAGATGGGACGCAGGGGGAAGCTATGGCTACACCTTC. It encodes CASSPRWDAGGSYGYTF. The J gene is TRBJ1-2, the V gene TRBV4-1; TRBD1 matches 7 bases. Germline loops: CDR1 MGHRA, CDR2 YSYEKL. Trimming removed 4 bases from V and 4 bases from J; junction bases left unmatched: 15. The CDR3 totals 17 residues.